These T cell receptor beta chains were read from a single sample in a study of blood T cell repertoires in COVID-19. TCRdb's copy holds only in-frame clones and misses some; the assay was immunoSEQ multiplex PCR. The sample consists of more than 140,000 clones, around 88% of them appearing once. Material: peripheral blood. The receptors were sampled from a woman in her sixties with acute or convalescent COVID-19. Each CDR3 is given with its conserved first and last residue. A D gene is named only where the DNA matches it firmly. Rows may omit the clone size; those that give it use once, few, many or a size class.

size: .; V: TRBV10-2; J: TRBJ2-1; D: .; length: 13; DNA: TGCGCCAGCAGGGACAACTTGCCCAATGAGCAGTTCTTC; CDR3: CASRDNLPNEQFF
size: .; V: TRBV6-6; J: TRBJ2-2; D: TRBD2; length: 14; DNA: TGTGCCAGCCGCGGGGGGCCGAACACCGGGGAGCTGTTTTTT; CDR3: CASRGGPNTGELFF
size: .; V: TRBV19; J: TRBJ2-7; D: TRBD2; length: 14; DNA: TGTGCCAGTAGTATTAGCGGGGACCACTACGAGCAGTACTTC; CDR3: CASSISGDHYEQYF
size: .; V: TRBV9; J: TRBJ2-5; D: .; length: 14; DNA: TGTGCCAGCAGCGACCCACAGGACCAAGAGACCCAGTACTTC; CDR3: CASSDPQDQETQYF
size: once; V: TRBV10-3; J: TRBJ2-1; D: TRBD1; length: 15; DNA: TGTGCCATCAGTGGGCAACAGGGGGCCTTCAATGAGCAGTTCTTC; CDR3: CAISGQQGAFNEQFF
size: .; V: TRBV30; J: TRBJ2-7; D: .; length: 13; DNA: TGTGCCTGGCGTAGGGCAGGGGTCGACGAGCAGTACTTC; CDR3: CAWRRAGVDEQYF
size: .; V: TRBV19; J: TRBJ1-5; D: TRBD1; length: 15; DNA: TGTGCCAGTAGTCTAAGGGACAGCTTCAATCAGCCCCAGCATTTT; CDR3: CASSLRDSFNQPQHF
size: .; V: TRBV18; J: TRBJ2-5; D: .; length: 15; DNA: TGTGCCAGCTCACCATCATCACTCTACCAAGAGACCCAGTACTTC; CDR3: CASSPSSLYQETQYF
size: once; V: TRBV12-3/TRBV12-4; J: TRBJ2-3; D: .; length: 12; DNA: TGTGCCAGCAGTTCTGTTGCAGATACGCAGTATTTT; CDR3: CASSSVADTQYF
size: .; V: TRBV6-1; J: TRBJ2-3; D: TRBD2; length: 17; DNA: TGTGCCAGCAGTGGGCTAGCGGGGGGTTCGAGCACAGATACGCAGTATTTT; CDR3: CASSGLAGGSSTDTQYF
size: .; V: TRBV7-2; J: TRBJ1-2; D: .; length: 15; DNA: TGTGCCAGCAGCTTTCAGGGCACCCCCCCCCATGGCTACACCTTC; CDR3: CASSFQGTPPHGYTF
size: few; V: TRBV2; J: TRBJ2-2; D: TRBD1; length: 15; DNA: TGTGCCAGCAGTGAAGCGGGACAGTTTACCGGGGAGCTGTTTTTT; CDR3: CASSEAGQFTGELFF
size: once; V: TRBV7-2; J: TRBJ2-1; D: .; length: 15; DNA: TGTGCCAGCAGCCCGCTTGTCGGCTCCTACAATGAGCAGTTCTTC; CDR3: CASSPLVGSYNEQFF
size: .; V: TRBV5-4; J: TRBJ2-4; D: TRBD2; length: 17; DNA: TGTGCCAGCAGCCGGGCGACTAGCGGAGTTACCAAAAACATTCAGTACTTC; CDR3: CASSRATSGVTKNIQYF
size: .; V: TRBV28; J: TRBJ1-1; D: .; length: 15; DNA: TGTGCCAGCAGTTCCCTCACAGGCGGGAACACTGAAGCTTTCTTT; CDR3: CASSSLTGGNTEAFF
size: once; V: TRBV6-5; J: TRBJ2-5; D: TRBD2; length: 14; DNA: TGTGCCAGCAGAAGGACTAGCGGGGGAGGGACCCAGTACTTC; CDR3: CASRRTSGGGTQYF
size: few; V: TRBV2; J: TRBJ2-2; D: TRBD1; length: 16; DNA: TGTGCCAGCAGCCGGACAGGGCTGATAAACACCGGGGAGCTGTTTTTT; CDR3: CASSRTGLINTGELFF
size: .; V: TRBV5-1; J: TRBJ1-4; D: .; length: 14; DNA: TGCGCCAGCAGCTTGGCAGGGCGGAATGAAAAACTGTTTTTT; CDR3: CASSLAGRNEKLFF
size: .; V: TRBV2; J: TRBJ1-1; D: TRBD1; length: 14; DNA: TGTGCCAGCGTCAGGACAGGGCGATCCACTGAAGCTTTCTTT; CDR3: CASVRTGRSTEAFF
size: once; V: TRBV5-1; J: TRBJ2-7; D: TRBD2; length: 16; DNA: TGCGCCAGCAGCTTAAGAAGCGGGGGGCCCTCCTACGAGCAGTACTTC; CDR3: CASSLRSGGPSYEQYF
size: .; V: TRBV5-4; J: TRBJ2-7; D: .; length: 16; DNA: TGTGCCAGCAGGGGGGAATTGACAGGCCTGCCAGACGAGCAGTACTTC; CDR3: CASRGELTGLPDEQYF
size: .; V: TRBV4-1; J: TRBJ2-7; D: TRBD1; length: 18; DNA: TGCGCCAGCAGCCAGAGACAGGGGGCGCAAGGCGGTTCCTACGAGCAGTACTTC; CDR3: CASSQRQGAQGGSYEQYF
size: .; V: TRBV9; J: TRBJ1-1; D: .; length: 14; DNA: TGTGCCAGCAGCCCGGAACGAGAGGACACTGAAGCTTTCTTT; CDR3: CASSPEREDTEAFF
size: .; V: TRBV5-1; J: TRBJ2-5; D: .; length: 11; DNA: TGCGCCAGCAGCTTCGGAGAGACCCAGTACTTC; CDR3: CASSFGETQYF
size: .; V: TRBV25-1; J: TRBJ1-2; D: TRBD1; length: 13; DNA: TGTGCCAGCAGTGATGGGACAGATTATGGCTACACCTTC; CDR3: CASSDGTDYGYTF
size: .; V: TRBV30; J: TRBJ2-1; D: TRBD2; length: 18; DNA: TGTGCCTGCTCCGGGGGGGCCCCGGAGGGCAGCTCCTACAATGAGCAGTTCTTC; CDR3: CACSGGAPEGSSYNEQFF
size: .; V: TRBV6-5; J: TRBJ1-1; D: .; length: 13; DNA: TGTGCCAGCTTCGATAGCACAAACACTGAAGCTTTCTTT; CDR3: CASFDSTNTEAFF
size: .; V: TRBV28; J: TRBJ1-2; D: TRBD1; length: 16; DNA: TGTGCCAGCAGTACGCCCTCCGGGACAGGGAGAAATGGCTACACCTTC; CDR3: CASSTPSGTGRNGYTF
size: .; V: TRBV13; J: TRBJ1-4; D: TRBD1; length: 17; DNA: TGTGCCAGCAGTTCCGGACAGGGGAGGATTGCTAATGAAAAACTGTTTTTT; CDR3: CASSSGQGRIANEKLFF
size: .; V: TRBV5-1; J: TRBJ2-2; D: .; length: 18; DNA: TGCGCCAGTACAAGTGACAGGTCAATCCTTTTCAACACCGGGGAGCTGTTTTTT; CDR3: CASTSDRSILFNTGELFF
size: .; V: TRBV7-9; J: TRBJ1-1; D: TRBD1; length: 14; DNA: TGTGCCAGCAGCCCCGGGACAGGGTCCACTGAAGCTTTCTTT; CDR3: CASSPGTGSTEAFF
size: once; V: TRBV19; J: TRBJ1-1; D: .; length: 12; DNA: TGTGCCAGCGGACTGCTGAACACTGAAGCTTTCTTT; CDR3: CASGLLNTEAFF
size: .; V: TRBV18; J: TRBJ2-1; D: TRBD2; length: 15; DNA: TGTGCCAGCTCACCTCAAGCGGGGGGGCCCAATGAGCAGTTCTTC; CDR3: CASSPQAGGPNEQFF
size: .; V: TRBV28; J: TRBJ1-6; D: TRBD1; length: 13; DNA: TGTGCCAGCTGGACAGGGTTTGAGCCACCCCTCCACTTT; CDR3: CASWTGFEPPLHF
size: .; V: TRBV11-3; J: TRBJ1-1; D: TRBD1; length: 14; DNA: TGTGCCAGCAGCCTCAGACAGGGGAGTACTGAAGCTTTCTTT; CDR3: CASSLRQGSTEAFF
size: .; V: TRBV6-1; J: TRBJ1-1; D: .; length: 15; DNA: TGTGCCAGCAGTGAATTCCCGGGCGGACAAACTGAAGCTTTCTTT; CDR3: CASSEFPGGQTEAFF
size: .; V: TRBV7-2; J: TRBJ2-3; D: TRBD2; length: 16; DNA: TGTGCCAGCAGCTTTATAGCGGGGGGAGGGGCAGATACGCAGTATTTT; CDR3: CASSFIAGGGADTQYF
size: once; V: TRBV2; J: TRBJ2-1; D: TRBD2; length: 15; DNA: TGTGCCAGCGCAAATAGCGGGGGGCTCAACAATGAGCAGTTCTTC; CDR3: CASANSGGLNNEQFF
size: .; V: TRBV7-2; J: TRBJ2-3; D: TRBD2; length: 16; DNA: TGTGCCAGCAGGGGTGGGAGCCTAGCGGGGTCAGATACGCAGTATTTT; CDR3: CASRGGSLAGSDTQYF
size: .; V: TRBV29-1; J: TRBJ1-2; D: .; length: 13; DNA: TGCAGCGTTGAAGCAGGGACTAACTATGGCTACACCTTC; CDR3: CSVEAGTNYGYTF
size: .; V: TRBV7-6; J: TRBJ1-1; D: TRBD1; length: 15; DNA: TGTGCCAGCAGCTTAGTCCTGGGACAGACTGCTGAAGCTTTCTTT; CDR3: CASSLVLGQTAEAFF
size: .; V: TRBV6-2/TRBV6-3; J: TRBJ2-2; D: TRBD2; length: 18; DNA: TGTGCCAGCAGCCACGGGCAGACTAGCGGGGGACACACCGGGGAGCTGTTTTTT; CDR3: CASSHGQTSGGHTGELFF
size: .; V: TRBV27; J: TRBJ1-5; D: .; length: 16; DNA: TGTGCCAGCACCCTAAGGTCGGGGGGGAACAATCAGCCCCAGCATTTT; CDR3: CASTLRSGGNNQPQHF
size: .; V: TRBV2; J: TRBJ2-7; D: .; length: 13; DNA: TGTGCCAGCAGTGAAAACAGAGCCTACGAGCAGTACTTC; CDR3: CASSENRAYEQYF
size: .; V: TRBV27; J: TRBJ2-5; D: .; length: 12; DNA: TGTGCCAGCAGGGACTTAAAAGAGACCCAGTACTTC; CDR3: CASRDLKETQYF